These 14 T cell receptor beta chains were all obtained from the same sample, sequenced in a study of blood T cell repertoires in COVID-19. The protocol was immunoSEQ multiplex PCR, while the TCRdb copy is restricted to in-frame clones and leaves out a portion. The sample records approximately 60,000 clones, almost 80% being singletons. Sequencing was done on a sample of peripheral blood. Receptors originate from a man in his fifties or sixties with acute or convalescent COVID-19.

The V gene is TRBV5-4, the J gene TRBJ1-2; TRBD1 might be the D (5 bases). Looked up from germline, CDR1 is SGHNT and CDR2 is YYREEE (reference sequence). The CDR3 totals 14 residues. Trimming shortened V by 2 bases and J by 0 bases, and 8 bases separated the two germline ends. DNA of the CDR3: TGTGCCAGCAGCTTTCGGGGGGCTAACTATGGCTACACCTTC. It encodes CASSFRGANYGYTF.

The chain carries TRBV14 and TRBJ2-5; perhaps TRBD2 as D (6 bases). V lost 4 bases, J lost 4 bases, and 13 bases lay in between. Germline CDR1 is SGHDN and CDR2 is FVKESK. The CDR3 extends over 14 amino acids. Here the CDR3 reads CASSPLSGGETQYF. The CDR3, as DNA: TGTGCCAGCAGCCCCCTTAGCGGAGGAGAGACCCAGTACTTC.

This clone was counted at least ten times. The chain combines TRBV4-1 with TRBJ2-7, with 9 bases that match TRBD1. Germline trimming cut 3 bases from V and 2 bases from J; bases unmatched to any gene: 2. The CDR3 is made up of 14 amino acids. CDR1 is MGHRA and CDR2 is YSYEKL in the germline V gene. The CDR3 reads CASSQGTGTYEQYF. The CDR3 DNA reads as TGCGCCAGCAGCCAGGGGACAGGGACCTACGAGCAGTACTTC.

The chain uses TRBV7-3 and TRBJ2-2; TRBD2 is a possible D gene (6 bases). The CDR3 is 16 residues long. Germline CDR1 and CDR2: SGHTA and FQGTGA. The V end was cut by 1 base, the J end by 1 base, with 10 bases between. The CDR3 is CASSLNGGLNTGELFF. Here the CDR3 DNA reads TGTGCCAGCAGCTTAAACGGGGGTTTGAACACCGGGGAGCTGTTTTTT.

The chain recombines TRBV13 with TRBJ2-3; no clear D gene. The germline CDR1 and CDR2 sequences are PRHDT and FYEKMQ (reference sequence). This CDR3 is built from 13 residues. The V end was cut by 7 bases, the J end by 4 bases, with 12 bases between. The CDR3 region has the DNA TGTGCCAGCACCCCGTTTTCTGCAGATACGCAGTATTTT. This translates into CASTPFSADTQYF.

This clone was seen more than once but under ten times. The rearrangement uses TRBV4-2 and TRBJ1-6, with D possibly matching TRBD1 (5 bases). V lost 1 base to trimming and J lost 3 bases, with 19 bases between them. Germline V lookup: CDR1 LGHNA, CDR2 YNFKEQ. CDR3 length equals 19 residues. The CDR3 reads CASSQVNSPGLGYNSPLHF. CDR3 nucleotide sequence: TGTGCCAGCAGCCAAGTAAACTCCCCAGGGCTTGGCTATAATTCACCCCTCCACTTT.

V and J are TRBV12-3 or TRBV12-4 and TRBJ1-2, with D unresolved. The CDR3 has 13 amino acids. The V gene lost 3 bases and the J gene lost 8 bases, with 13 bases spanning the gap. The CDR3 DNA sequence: TGTGCCAGCAGTTTGAGTTCAACTAGAGGCTACACCTTC. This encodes CASSLSSTRGYTF.

CDR3 protein: CASSPGSAEPYGYTF. The CDR3 nucleotides are TGTGCCAGCAGTCCCGGCAGCGCCGAACCCTATGGCTACACCTTC. This chain links TRBV11-2 with TRBJ1-2; no firm D call. The ends were cut back, 6 bases at V and 4 bases at J, with 18 bases in the middle. The CDR3 is 15 amino acids. The V gene's germline CDR1 is SGHAT and CDR2 FQNNGV.

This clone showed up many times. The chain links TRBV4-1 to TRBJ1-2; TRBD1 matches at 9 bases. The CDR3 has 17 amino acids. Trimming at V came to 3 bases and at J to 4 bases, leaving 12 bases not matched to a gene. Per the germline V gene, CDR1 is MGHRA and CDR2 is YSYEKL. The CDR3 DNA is TGCGCCAGCAGCCATCCTTGGGGGGACAGGGCAGGCTATGGCTACACCTTC. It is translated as CASSHPWGDRAGYGYTF.

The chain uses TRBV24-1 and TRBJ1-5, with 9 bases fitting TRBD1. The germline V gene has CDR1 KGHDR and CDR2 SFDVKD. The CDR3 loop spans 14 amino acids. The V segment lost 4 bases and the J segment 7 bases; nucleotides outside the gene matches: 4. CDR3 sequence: CATSDRDRDQPQHF. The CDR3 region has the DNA TGTGCCACCAGTGACCGGGACAGGGACCAGCCCCAGCATTTT.

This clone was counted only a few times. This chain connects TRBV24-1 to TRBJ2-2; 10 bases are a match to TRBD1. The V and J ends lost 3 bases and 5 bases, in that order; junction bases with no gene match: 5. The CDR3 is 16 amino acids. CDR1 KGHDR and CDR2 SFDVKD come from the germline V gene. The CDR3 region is CATSDPRTGGTGELFF. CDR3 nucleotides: TGTGCCACCAGTGATCCGCGGACAGGGGGTACCGGGGAGCTGTTTTTT.

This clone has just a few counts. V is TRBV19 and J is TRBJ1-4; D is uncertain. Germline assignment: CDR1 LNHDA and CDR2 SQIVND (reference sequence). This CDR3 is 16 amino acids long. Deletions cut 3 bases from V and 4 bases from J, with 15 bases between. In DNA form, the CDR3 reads TGTGCCAGTAGTATCAGAGGGAAGGGAGTTAATGAAAAACTGTTTTTT. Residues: CASSIRGKGVNEKLFF.

The CDR3 is CAWTRIRAGNTEAFF. The CDR3 DNA reads TGTGCCTGGACCCGGATACGGGCGGGGAACACTGAAGCTTTCTTT. The chain carries TRBV30 and TRBJ1-1; D is uncertain. The germline V gene has CDR1 GTSNPN and CDR2 SVGIG (reference sequence). This CDR3 spans 15 amino acids. V gave up 4 bases and J gave up 1 base, with 16 bases separating them.

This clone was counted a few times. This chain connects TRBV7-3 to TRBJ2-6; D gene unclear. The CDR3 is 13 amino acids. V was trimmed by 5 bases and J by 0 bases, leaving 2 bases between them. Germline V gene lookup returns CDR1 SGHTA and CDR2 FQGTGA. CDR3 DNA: TGTGCCAGCAGCCACTCTGGGGCCAACGTCCTGACTTTC. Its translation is CASSHSGANVLTF.